This TCR beta chain was sequenced for a study of T cells after yellow fever vaccination. Findings of the study overall: Subsequent to the booster, the majority of primary-vaccination clones reappeared (about 97% CD4, 88% CD8). A small proportion of clonotypes was detected in both the CD4 and CD8 compartments.

This CDR3 region has 12 residues. Trimming took off 4 bases at V and 10 bases at J, with 12 bases between the two ends. Germline values: CDR1 KGHDR, CDR2 SFDVKD. As TCR cDNA was made by 5'RACE template switching, a universal primer site and UMIs were added. MiXCR, run by TCRdb on the 5' RACE reads, gives a single entry per CDR3 protein. The sample shows 450,000 to 600,000 distinct CDR3 sequences, around 17% of them seen only once. This clonotype has more than one count but fewer than ten. Its antigen is as yet unknown. The chain carries TRBV24-1 and TRBJ1-1; no clear D. Sequencing used PBMCs, obtained 4 to 6 days after the first yellow fever vaccination. The receptor was derived from a man younger than 30 who received the YFV17D yellow fever vaccine. CDR3 bases: TGTGCCACCAGTGACCAGCGATCGGCAGCTTTCTTT. Its translation: CATSDQRSAAFF.